The 9 T cell receptor beta chains in this list originate from one sample, sequenced in a study of T cell responses to AZD1222 COVID-19 vaccine. Using immunoSEQ multiplex PCR, the repertoire was profiled, and TCRdb retains in-frame clones only, with some absent. The table has 30,000 to 35,000 clones, about 88% seen once. This sample comprised peripheral blood, obtained on day 0 of AZD1222 vaccination. The receptors come from an adult in good health.

V is TRBV9 and J is TRBJ2-7, with 7 bases fitting TRBD1. The germline V gene has CDR1 SGDLS and CDR2 YYNGEE. The ends lost 4 bases at V and 7 bases at J; junction bases unmatched: 8. This CDR3 has 13 residues. CDR3 sequence reads: CASSPRQGGEQYF. CDR3 coding DNA: TGTGCCAGCAGCCCCCGACAGGGCGGGGAGCAGTACTTC.

The CDR3 here is CASSPESTGGGYTF. CDR3 DNA: TGCGCCAGCAGCCCGGAATCGACAGGGGGCGGCTACACCTTC. The chain links TRBV5-1 to TRBJ1-2, with 10 bases that match TRBD1. Germline V gene sequence: CDR1 SGHRS, CDR2 YFSETQ. Trimming removed 4 bases from V and 8 bases from J; junction bases left unmatched: 8. The CDR3 totals 14 residues.

The genes are TRBV6-4 and TRBJ2-5; TRBD2 might be the D (5 bases). Germline assignment: CDR1 MRHNA and CDR2 SNTAGT. V gave up 2 bases and J gave up 5 bases, with 9 bases separating them. This CDR3 spans 13 amino acids. The CDR3 DNA reads TGTGCCAGCAGTGACCCTCGAGGGGAGACCCAGTACTTC. It encodes CASSDPRGETQYF.

This chain joins TRBV7-2 and TRBJ1-4; D remains unclear. Trimming removed 4 bases at V and 4 bases at J, with 10 bases between. Germline V gene lookup returns CDR1 SGHTA and CDR2 FQGNSA. The CDR3 is made up of 14 amino acids. CDR3: CASSSGPSNEKLFF. The CDR3 bases are TGTGCCAGCAGCTCCGGACCGAGTAATGAAAAACTGTTTTTT.

The rearrangement uses TRBV10-1 and TRBJ2-5; D not certain. The CDR3 length is 14 residues. CDR1 and CDR2 from the germline V gene are WNHNN and SYGVQD (reference sequence). Trimming left V 0 bases short and J 7 bases short, with 12 bases between. The CDR3 region is CASSESLLSGTQYF. In nucleotides, the CDR3 is TGCGCCAGCAGTGAGTCGTTGCTGTCCGGGACCCAGTACTTC.

This chain joins TRBV27 and TRBJ2-1; 7 bases map to TRBD2. V shed 2 bases, J shed 8 bases, and the junction held 9 bases outside the gene matches. Germline values: CDR1 MNHEY, CDR2 SMNVEV (reference sequence). This CDR3 has 15 residues. The CDR3 spells CASSLAGESFDEQFF. The CDR3 nucleotides read TGTGCCAGCAGTTTAGCGGGAGAATCTTTCGATGAGCAGTTCTTC.

J is TRBJ2-3 and V is TRBV7-9, with D tentatively TRBD2 (5 bases). Deletions cut 3 bases from V and 4 bases from J, with 8 bases between. This CDR3 has 13 residues. CDR1 and CDR2 (germline): SEHNR, FQNEAQ (reference sequence). The CDR3 is CASSFGGADTQYF. The CDR3 DNA reads as TGTGCCAGCAGCTTCGGAGGCGCAGATACGCAGTATTTT.

This chain joins TRBV5-1 and TRBJ2-1, with D perhaps matching TRBD1 (6 bases). Germline CDR1 SGHRS, CDR2 YFSETQ. CDR3 length equals 14 residues. V was trimmed by 7 bases and J by 7 bases, leaving 18 bases between them. The CDR3 region has the DNA TGCGCCAGCGCTTCCCGGACAGTGGGGAATGAGCAGTTCTTC. Translating it yields CASASRTVGNEQFF. Filled out from reference TRBV5-1 and TRBJ2-1, the complete variable domain reads KAGVTQTPRYLIKTRGQQVTLSCSPISGHRSVSWYQQTPGQGLQFLFEYFSETQRNKGNFPGRFSGRQFSNSRSEMNVSTLELGDSALYLCASASRTVGNEQFFGPGTRLTVL.

The chain couples TRBV19 to TRBJ2-1, with 10 bases aligning to TRBD2. This CDR3 spans 19 amino acids. The germline V gene has CDR1 LNHDA and CDR2 SQIVND (reference sequence). V lost 3 bases and J lost 7; bases outside the gene matches: 18. DNA for the CDR3: TGTGCCAGTAGTATGGTGCGGGCTAGCGGGAGCCACAGACGGAATGAGCAGTTCTTC. It yields the protein CASSMVRASGSHRRNEQFF.